Each of the 10 T cell receptor beta chains below was sequenced from the same sample in a study of blood T cell repertoires in COVID-19. Libraries were prepared by immunoSEQ multiplex PCR; TCRdb keeps only in-frame clonotypes and omits some of them. The table has nearly 350,000 clones, 87% seen once. The material sequenced was peripheral blood. The receptors originated from a woman in her 50s with COVID-19, enrolled during active disease.

This clone was seen just once. V gene TRBV5-6 combines with J gene TRBJ2-3, with D possibly being TRBD2 (6 bases). Germline V gene lookup returns CDR1 SGHDT and CDR2 YYEEEE. Between the trimmed V and J ends, which lost 4 bases and 10 bases, there was a span of 16 bases. The CDR3 has 13 residues. CDR3 sequence (DNA): TGTGCCAGCAGCACCGGGACGCCGGGGGCGCAGTATTTT. Its protein product is CASSTGTPGAQYF.

This chain joins TRBV7-9 and TRBJ1-1; 7 bases are a match to TRBD1. CDR1 SEHNR and CDR2 FQNEAQ come from the germline V gene (reference sequence). V lost 6 bases, J lost 4 bases, and 8 bases stayed unmatched. The CDR3 runs to 14 residues. This CDR3 is CASRETGDGTEAFF. DNA for the CDR3: TGTGCCAGCAGGGAAACAGGGGACGGCACTGAAGCTTTCTTT.

A single count supports this clone. The rearrangement uses TRBV9 and TRBJ2-2, with 12 positions matching TRBD2. This CDR3 contains 19 residues. V was pared by 4 bases and J by 5 bases, with 15 bases of the junction left unmatched. Per the germline V gene, CDR1 is SGDLS and CDR2 is YYNGEE. CDR3 bases: TGTGCCAGCAGCCCGGGGGGGCTACTAGCGGGAGGCGGTACCGGGGAGCTGTTTTTT. Amino acids: CASSPGGLLAGGGTGELFF.

This clone has just one count. The J gene is TRBJ2-2, the V gene TRBV11-2; TRBD2 matches 8 bases. V lost 5 bases to trimming and J lost 4 bases; unmatched junction nucleotides: 9. This CDR3 spans 16 amino acids. Germline V lookup: CDR1 SGHAT, CDR2 FQNNGV. Here the CDR3 reads CASSDSGARGTGELFF. DNA for the CDR3: TGTGCCAGCAGCGATAGCGGGGCCCGAGGCACCGGGGAGCTGTTTTTT.

This chain joins TRBV9 and TRBJ1-2, with 8 bases lining up with TRBD1. Trimming at V came to 0 bases and at J to 6 bases, leaving 1 base not matched to a gene. Germline V gene data show CDR1 as SGDLS and CDR2 as YYNGEE. This CDR3 is built from 13 residues. The CDR3 bases are TGTGCCAGCAGCGTAGGACAGGGGAATGGCTACACCTTC. Its protein product is CASSVGQGNGYTF.

This chain links TRBV6-6 with TRBJ2-7; 8 bases are a match to TRBD1. The trim removed 7 bases at V and 5 bases at J, leaving 13 bases unmatched. Germline V gene data show CDR1 as MNHNY and CDR2 as SVGAGI (reference sequence). CDR3 length equals 15 residues. This CDR3 is CASTLWGTGHHEQYF. The CDR3, as DNA: TGTGCCAGCACCCTATGGGGGACAGGCCACCACGAGCAGTACTTC.

The V and J genes are TRBV7-3 and TRBJ2-5, with a possible D match to TRBD1 (5 bases). The V and J ends lost 3 bases and 2 bases respectively, with 7 bases between them. The CDR3 has 13 residues. Germline V CDR1 and CDR2: SGHTA, FQGTGA. This CDR3 is CASSFSGQETQYF. As DNA, the CDR3 is TGTGCCAGCAGCTTTTCAGGGCAAGAGACCCAGTACTTC.

The J gene is TRBJ2-5, the V gene TRBV21-1; the DNA was not used to check the table's D call, TRBD2. TRBV21-1 is deemed a pseudogene. This CDR3 contains 16 residues. The CDR3 DNA reads as TGTGCCAGCAGCAACCTAGCGGCGGGAGTGCAGGAGACCCAGTACTTC. Amino acid sequence: CASSNLAAGVQETQYF.

The chain joins TRBV7-2 to TRBJ2-7; 7 nucleotides agree with TRBD2. The V and J ends lost 7 bases and 0 bases, in that order; junction bases with no gene match: 9. Germline V gene lookup returns CDR1 SGHTA and CDR2 FQGNSA. The CDR3 is made up of 15 amino acids. The CDR3 reads CASTSPGTTSYEQYF. Written as DNA, the CDR3 is TGTGCCAGCACCAGCCCCGGGACTACCTCCTACGAGCAGTACTTC.

The chain links TRBV10-3 to TRBJ1-5; D might be TRBD1 (6 bases). There are 14 residues in the CDR3. Per the germline V gene, CDR1 is ENHRY and CDR2 is SYGVKD. V was cut by 6 bases and J by 2 bases, with 11 bases left in between. CDR3 loop: CAIRGHQGNQPQHF. CDR3 DNA: TGTGCCATCAGGGGACATCAGGGCAATCAGCCCCAGCATTTT.